The 30 T cell receptor beta chains in this list originate from one sample, sequenced in a study of T cell responses to AZD1222 COVID-19 vaccine. Here immunoSEQ multiplex PCR was the method, and the copy in TCRdb shows in-frame clones only, minus some. Seen here are some 120,000 clones, around 92% observed once, and the top ten hold 6% to 9%. The sample was peripheral blood, taken 28 days after the second AZD1222 dose. The receptor source for this set is an adult who received the AZD1222 COVID-19 vaccine.

In its sample, this clone was seen a few times. This sequence joins TRBV5-4 and TRBJ1-3; D possibly corresponds to TRBD1 (5 bases). The germline V and J ends were trimmed by 3 bases and 4 bases, with 17 bases remaining between them. Per the germline V gene, CDR1 is SGHNT and CDR2 is YYREEE (reference sequence). This CDR3 is 16 amino acids long. CDR3: CASSSLHGTDGNTIYF. CDR3 DNA sequence: TGTGCCAGCAGCTCATTACATGGGACGGACGGAAACACCATATATTTT.

This chain uses TRBV9 with TRBJ1-2; D ambiguous. The V end lost 6 bases, the J end lost 7 bases, and 16 bases lay between the germline ends. Looked up from germline, CDR1 is SGDLS and CDR2 is YYNGEE. The CDR3 loop spans 13 amino acids. The DNA for the CDR3 is TGTGCCAGCACCCAGGTGGGCGCGGGTGGCTACACCTTC. Amino acid sequence: CASTQVGAGGYTF.

The chain recombines TRBV6-6 with TRBJ1-2; no definite D call. This CDR3 has 14 residues. Trimming took off 1 base at V and 4 bases at J, with 10 bases between the two ends. Looked up from germline, CDR1 is MNHNY and CDR2 is SVGAGI (reference sequence). In DNA form, the CDR3 reads TGTGCCAGCAGTTACTTGGCAGGAACCTATGGCTACACCTTC. This gives the protein CASSYLAGTYGYTF.

J is TRBJ2-2 and V is TRBV10-3, with 12 bases matching TRBD1. Germline lookup yields CDR1 ENHRY and CDR2 SYGVKD. V dropped 4 bases and J dropped 2; count of bases not matched to a gene: 2. The CDR3 runs 16 residues. CDR3 region: CAISAGTGGNTGELFF. The CDR3 nucleotides are TGTGCCATCAGTGCCGGGACAGGGGGCAACACCGGGGAGCTGTTTTTT.

The chain combines TRBV5-1 with TRBJ2-2; TRBD1 matches at 7 bases. Germline V gene data show CDR1 as SGHRS and CDR2 as YFSETQ. This CDR3 is built from 17 residues. The ends lost 3 bases at V and 4 bases at J; junction bases unmatched: 12. This CDR3 is CASSSRIGTDFTGELFF. CDR3 sequence (DNA): TGCGCCAGCAGCTCACGGATCGGGACAGACTTCACCGGGGAGCTGTTTTTT.

This rearrangement joins TRBV6-5 to TRBJ1-1; D remains unclear. Germline V lookup: CDR1 MNHEY, CDR2 SVGAGI. Trimming cost V 5 bases and J 0 bases, with 1 base left between them. The length of the CDR3 is 11 residues. As DNA, the CDR3 is TGTGCCAGCAGTATGAACACTGAAGCTTTCTTT. Translating gives CASSMNTEAFF.

This chain uses TRBV28 with TRBJ1-1; D unresolved. CDR3 length: 13 residues. Deletions cut 6 bases from V and 5 bases from J, with 13 bases between. The germline gives CDR1 MDHEN, CDR2 SYDVKM. The chain's CDR3 is CASSSLPQTEAFF. As DNA, the CDR3 is TGTGCCAGCAGCTCACTCCCCCAGACTGAAGCTTTCTTT.

The V gene is TRBV11-2, the J gene TRBJ2-7; D remains unclear. Trimming took 6 bases from V and 1 from J, leaving 13 bases between them. The germline CDR1 and CDR2 sequences are SGHAT and FQNNGV. The CDR3 is 14 residues long. The CDR3 sequence: CASRIGPLSYEQYF. In DNA, the CDR3 is TGTGCCAGCAGAATAGGCCCACTATCCTACGAGCAGTACTTC.

In this sample, this clone turned up once. V is TRBV6-1 and J is TRBJ1-2; D not certain. This CDR3 is built from 12 residues. V lost 3 bases and J 8 bases, leaving 10 bases between the germline ends. Per the germline V gene, CDR1 is MNHNS and CDR2 is SASEGT. DNA of the CDR3: TGTGCCAGCAGTGAGGCCACCGGGGGCTACACCTTC. This sequence encodes CASSEATGGYTF.

The chain carries TRBV4-1 and TRBJ2-1, with D perhaps matching TRBD1 (6 bases). Trimming removed 5 bases from V and 4 bases from J, with 18 bases in between. This CDR3 is built from 16 residues. Germline CDR1 and CDR2: MGHRA and YSYEKL. The CDR3 loop is CASSEPPPDSYNEQFF. The CDR3 DNA follows: TGCGCCAGCAGCGAACCCCCCCCGGACAGTTACAATGAGCAGTTCTTC.

The rearrangement links TRBV6-5 to TRBJ2-7; 7 bases agree with TRBD2. This CDR3 contains 15 residues. CDR1 is MNHEY, CDR2 SVGAGI, per germline. The V gene end was trimmed by 6 bases and the J gene end by 4 bases; junction bases not matched to a gene: 12. The CDR3 sequence is CASREPTSDPYEQYF. The CDR3 bases are TGTGCCAGCAGGGAGCCAACTAGCGACCCTTACGAGCAGTACTTC.

The chain recombines TRBV27 with TRBJ2-2; 10 bases align to TRBD1. V dropped 3 bases and J dropped 6; count of bases not matched to a gene: 4. This CDR3 contains 15 residues. Per the germline V gene, CDR1 is MNHEY and CDR2 is SMNVEV (reference sequence). The DNA of the CDR3 is TGTGCCAGCAGTTTTGGGACAGGGGTTCCCGGGGAGCTGTTTTTT. This encodes CASSFGTGVPGELFF.

The rearrangement links TRBV18 to TRBJ1-6, with 7 positions matching TRBD1. The CDR3 length is 16 residues. J lost 4 bases, V lost 2 bases, and 5 bases had no gene match. CDR1 is KGHSH and CDR2 is LQKENI in the germline V gene. CDR3 in amino acids: CASSPADRMYNSPLHF. CDR3 DNA sequence: TGTGCCAGCTCACCAGCGGACAGGATGTATAATTCACCCCTCCACTTT.

The chain employs TRBV6-6 and TRBJ1-3, with D possibly TRBD1 on 5 matching bases. Germline V lookup: CDR1 MNHNY, CDR2 SVGAGI (reference sequence). CDR3 length: 16 residues. The CDR3 DNA is TGTGCTACCACCCCACCGGGGCCCAACTCTGGAAACACCATATATTTT. Translating it yields CATTPPGPNSGNTIYF.

J is TRBJ1-6 and V is TRBV7-9; D is undetermined. This CDR3 has 13 amino acids. Germline CDR1 and CDR2: SEHNR and FQNEAQ (reference sequence). V was clipped by 5 bases and J by 14 bases, with 16 bases between them. This CDR3 is CASSPLHASTLHF. Written as DNA, the CDR3 is TGTGCCAGCAGCCCCCTTCATGCATCGACCCTCCACTTT.

The rearrangement uses TRBV19 and TRBJ1-5; D call uncertain. The CDR3 sequence is 14 residues long. The V end lost 6 bases, the J end lost 5 bases, and 14 bases lay between the germline ends. Germline V CDR1 and CDR2: LNHDA, SQIVND (reference sequence). CDR3 coding DNA: TGTGCCAGTAGGGTCACAGAAAATGATCAGCCCCAGCATTTT. Translation: CASRVTENDQPQHF.

The rearrangement links TRBV29-1 to TRBJ1-2; D is unclear. Germline V gives CDR1 SQVTM, CDR2 ANQGSEA. Between the trimmed V and J ends, which lost 0 bases and 8 bases, there was a span of 4 bases. The CDR3 spans 10 residues. The CDR3 DNA sequence: TGCAGCGTTGAAGATCGGGGCTACACCTTC. Its protein product is CSVEDRGYTF. The complete variable domain, with remaining parts taken from reference TRBV29-1 and TRBJ1-2, reads SAVISQKPSRDICQRGTSLTIQCQVDSQVTMMFWYRQQPGQSLTLIATANQGSEATYESGFVIDKFPISRPNLTFSTLTVSNMSPEDSSIYLCSVEDRGYTFGSGTRLTVV.

This chain connects TRBV7-9 to TRBJ1-2; TRBD1 matches 7 bases. V lost 5 bases to trimming and J lost 1 base; unmatched junction nucleotides: 10. There are 16 residues in the CDR3. Germline lookup yields CDR1 SEHNR and CDR2 FQNEAQ (reference sequence). CDR3 residues: CASSRVGDSHNYGYTF. The CDR3 DNA is TGTGCCAGCAGCCGGGTAGGGGACAGCCATAACTATGGCTACACCTTC.

A word on this clone: The same CDR3 can be traced to other DNA sequences in this sample. The CDR3 DNA sequence: TGCGCCAGCAGCCAACCGGACAGGGAGGGTGAAAAACTGTTTTTT. This sequence encodes CASSQPDREGEKLFF. This chain uses TRBV4-1 with TRBJ1-4; 8 bases match TRBD1. The germline V gene encodes CDR1 MGHRA and CDR2 YSYEKL. The CDR3 covers 15 residues. The V gene end was trimmed by 2 bases and the J gene end by 7 bases; junction bases not matched to a gene: 6.

The chain recombines TRBV10-3 with TRBJ1-1, with D possibly matching TRBD1 (5 bases). This CDR3 has 14 residues. V was shortened by 6 bases and J by 5 bases, with 16 bases between the two germline ends. CDR1 and CDR2 from the germline V gene are ENHRY and SYGVKD. The CDR3 coding sequence is TGTGCCATCAGCGCGGGACTGCCTGCGACTGAAGCTTTCTTT. Amino acids: CAISAGLPATEAFF.

The V gene is TRBV9, the J gene TRBJ1-1; D might be TRBD1 (5 bases). The germline V gene has CDR1 SGDLS and CDR2 YYNGEE. V lost 4 bases and J 2 bases, leaving 21 bases between the germline ends. There are 17 residues in the CDR3. CDR3 sequence: CASSPQGRTRGNTEAFF. Here the CDR3 DNA reads TGTGCCAGCAGCCCCCAGGGTCGGACGCGGGGAAACACTGAAGCTTTCTTT.

The chain combines TRBV5-1 with TRBJ2-7; 8 bases are shared with TRBD2. Germline-derived CDR1 and CDR2 are SGHRS and YFSETQ. The junction had 12 bases not matched to a gene; V was cut back by 6 bases and J by 4 bases. This CDR3 contains 15 residues. The DNA for the CDR3 is TGCGCCAGCACCCCGGGGGGGACTGAAGAATACGAGCAGTACTTC. Translation gives CASTPGGTEEYEQYF.

The CDR3 sequence is CASRGTGASRGYTF. CDR3 nucleotides: TGTGCCAGCAGAGGGACAGGGGCTTCGCGTGGCTACACCTTC. The V call is TRBV5-6, the J call TRBJ1-2; 10 nucleotides match TRBD1. The CDR3 contains 14 residues. The germline V gene encodes CDR1 SGHDT and CDR2 YYEEEE. The J segment lost 7 bases and the V segment lost 5 bases, leaving 8 bases of the junction unmatched. The whole variable domain, filled in from reference TRBV5-6 and TRBJ1-2, reads DAGVTQSPTHLIKTRGQQVTLRCSPKSGHDTVSWYQQALGQGPQFIFQYYEEEERQRGNFPDRFSGHQFPNYSSELNVNALLLGDSALYLCASRGTGASRGYTFGSGTRLTVV.

The chain uses TRBV27 and TRBJ2-2; D unclear. The germline V gene encodes CDR1 MNHEY and CDR2 SMNVEV (reference sequence). The CDR3 contains 14 residues. V was cut by 0 bases and J by 3 bases, with 5 bases left in between. The CDR3 DNA is TGTGCCAGCAGTTTATCTTTGGACACCGGGGAGCTGTTTTTT. This translates into CASSLSLDTGELFF.

The chain couples TRBV2 to TRBJ2-5; 7 positions match TRBD1. CDR3 size: 15 residues. Germline V gene data show CDR1 as SNHLY and CDR2 as FYNNEI. Trimming took 5 bases from V and 0 from J; bases not matched to a gene: 6. In DNA, the CDR3 is TGTGCCAGCAGTCGCCGACAGGGTAACCAAGAGACCCAGTACTTC. Translation gives CASSRRQGNQETQYF.

The V gene is TRBV6-5, the J gene TRBJ1-5; D uncertain. This CDR3 spans 16 amino acids. Germline CDR1 MNHEY, CDR2 SVGAGI. Trimming stripped 4 bases from V and 4 bases from J, with 17 bases between. CDR3 DNA: TGTGCCAGCAGTTCTACAGCCCTAAGACTTAATCAGCCCCAGCATTTT. Translation: CASSSTALRLNQPQHF.

This chain joins TRBV7-2 and TRBJ2-7; tentatively, D is TRBD1 or TRBD2 (6 bases each). V lost 4 bases and J lost 0, with 13 bases in between. CDR3 size: 15 residues. Germline CDR1 is SGHTA and CDR2 is FQGNSA. CDR3 sequence reads: CASSSPGATSYEQYF. The CDR3 nucleotides read TGTGCCAGCAGCTCGCCGGGGGCGACCTCCTACGAGCAGTACTTC.

The chain carries TRBV4-2 and TRBJ2-5, with D tentatively TRBD2 (6 bases). The CDR3 sequence is 16 residues long. The V end lost 1 base, the J end lost 2 bases, and 14 bases lay between the germline ends. Germline V gene lookup returns CDR1 LGHNA and CDR2 YNFKEQ. The CDR3 region is CASSQAGRGAQETQYF. The CDR3 DNA follows: TGTGCCAGCAGCCAAGCCGGACGCGGGGCTCAAGAGACCCAGTACTTC.

The V gene is TRBV24-1, the J gene TRBJ2-3; maybe TRBD2 (5 bases). The length of the CDR3 is 13 residues. V was clipped by 4 bases and J by 2 bases, with 6 bases between them. Germline V gene lookup returns CDR1 KGHDR and CDR2 SFDVKD. The CDR3 loop is CATSEDFTDTQYF. CDR3 in DNA: TGTGCCACCAGTGAGGACTTCACAGATACGCAGTATTTT.

V and J are TRBV3-1 (or the pseudogene TRBV3-2) and TRBJ1-6, with a possible D match to TRBD1 (5 bases). The CDR3 is 15 amino acids. Germline V CDR1 and CDR2: LGHDT, YNNKEL (reference sequence). With 7 bases removed from V and 9 bases from J, the gap between germline ends came to 19 bases. Written as DNA, the CDR3 is TGTGCCAGCACCGGAAGGAAGGGGCAAGGTTCACCCCTCCACTTT. Translating it yields CASTGRKGQGSPLHF.